The clone carrying this TCR beta chain was observed once. With 10 bases removed from V and 5 bases from J, the gap between germline ends came to 14 bases. Germline V gene lookup returns CDR1 WSHSY and CDR2 SAAADI. The length of the CDR3 is 13 residues. The sample originates from a study of T cell changes during pregnancy in multiple sclerosis. The protocol was immunoSEQ multiplex PCR, while the TCRdb copy is restricted to in-frame clones and leaves out a portion. The sample records around 130,000 clones, about 96% being singletons. Sequencing was performed on peripheral blood, taken after pregnancy. The clonotype was recovered from a female donor with multiple sclerosis, enrolled in a pregnancy study. V is TRBV10-2 and J is TRBJ1-4; tentative D call: TRBD1 (6 bases). CDR3 residues: CATWGPGNEKLFF. CDR3 DNA: TGCGCCACCTGGGGGCCGGGAAATGAAAAACTGTTTTTT.